This T cell receptor (beta chain) was recorded in a study of blood T cell repertoires in COVID-19. About the research overall: Sites across the United States, Italy and Spain contributed samples from acute and convalescent COVID-19. In each case, the material was cDNA or gDNA derived from T cells, B-cell-depleted T cells, or PBMCs.

Germline lookup yields CDR1 MGHRA and CDR2 YSYEKL. The CDR3 is made up of 16 amino acids. V lost 1 base and J 3 bases, leaving 14 bases between the germline ends. Using immunoSEQ multiplex PCR, the repertoire was profiled, and TCRdb retains in-frame clones only, with some absent. This repertoire shows tens of thousands of clones, around 82% found once; its top ten account for about 5%. This chain links TRBV4-1 with TRBJ2-3; possibly TRBD1 for D (5 bases). The material sequenced was peripheral blood. The TCR was taken from a human donor in a cohort sampled during active COVID-19. CDR3 sequence reads: CASSQARVGATDTQYF. The CDR3 coding sequence is TGCGCCAGCAGCCAAGCTCGTGTAGGGGCGACAGATACGCAGTATTTT.